These 11 T cell receptor beta chains originate from one sample sequenced in a study of robustness of blood B and T cell sequencing. The template for TCR beta quantification was mRNA, not genomic DNA. cDNA synthesis used template switching with a 5' universal priming oligo. A 12-nucleotide random UMI in the template-switch oligo labeled every cDNA molecule. One entry per CDR3 protein results from TCRdb running MiXCR on the PCR reads. The sample has 3,500 to 5,000 distinct CDR3 sequences, 50% seen once. The sample was peripheral blood. These receptors originate from a human donor in good health.

This chain joins TRBV5-1 and TRBJ1-6; 7 bases line up with TRBD1. The CDR3 is 14 residues long. The V gene's germline CDR1 is SGHRS and CDR2 YFSETQ. The junction had 7 bases not matched to a gene; V was cut back by 5 bases and J by 8 bases. The CDR3 sequence: CASREGTAYSPLHF. CDR3 nucleotides: TGCGCCAGCAGGGAAGGGACAGCCTATTCACCCCTCCACTTT. Based on the CDR3 plus reference TRBV5-1 and TRBJ1-6, the full variable domain is KAGVTQTPRYLIKTRGQQVTLSCSPISGHRSVSWYQQTPGQGLQFLFEYFSETQRNKGNFPGRFSGRQFSNSRSEMNVSTLELGDSALYLCASREGTAYSPLHFGNGTRLTVT.

This clonotype was seen a few times. This rearrangement joins TRBV6-1 to TRBJ2-3; D is ambiguous. Germline V gene data show CDR1 as MNHNS and CDR2 as SASEGT. V was clipped by 2 bases and J by 2 bases, with 8 bases between them. The CDR3 is 14 residues long. The CDR3 region is CASSENGYTDTQYF. As DNA, the CDR3 is TGTGCCAGCAGTGAAAACGGATACACAGATACGCAGTATTTT.

The CDR3 here is CASSYSEGRTYEQYF. CDR3 nucleotides: TGTGCCAGCAGTTACTCTGAGGGCCGAACCTACGAGCAGTACTTC. This sequence joins TRBV6-5 and TRBJ2-7; possible D gene TRBD2, 5 bases. The germline V and J ends were trimmed by 0 bases and 2 bases, with 11 bases remaining between them. The CDR3 runs to 15 residues. The germline CDR1 and CDR2 sequences are MNHEY and SVGAGI.

This clonotype was seen once. This sequence joins TRBV5-1 and TRBJ1-2, with TRBD1 matching 10 bases. CDR3 size: 14 residues. V lost 6 bases to trimming and J lost 3 bases; unmatched junction nucleotides: 5. Per the germline V gene, CDR1 is SGHRS and CDR2 is YFSETQ. The CDR3, as DNA: TGCGCCAGCAAGGTCGGGACAGGGGACTATGGCTACACCTTC. Protein product: CASKVGTGDYGYTF. The full variable domain, with the rest looked up from reference TRBV5-1 and TRBJ1-2, is KAGVTQTPRYLIKTRGQQVTLSCSPISGHRSVSWYQQTPGQGLQFLFEYFSETQRNKGNFPGRFSGRQFSNSRSEMNVSTLELGDSALYLCASKVGTGDYGYTFGSGTRLTVV.

The rearrangement uses TRBV15 and TRBJ1-2; D is unclear. The CDR3 is 13 amino acids. V lost 0 bases and J lost 8, with 10 bases in between. CDR1 and CDR2 (germline): LNHNV, YYDKDF (reference sequence). DNA of the CDR3: TGTGCCACCAGCAGAGACCTCCCGGGCGGCTACACCTTC. Translated: CATSRDLPGGYTF.

The sample holds a few counts of this clonotype. DNA for the CDR3: TGTGCCATCAGGCTGGGACAGCCGATCGATGGCTACACCTTC. Its protein is CAIRLGQPIDGYTF. J is TRBJ1-2 and V is TRBV10-3; 7 positions match TRBD1. The V and J ends lost 6 bases and 6 bases, in that order; junction bases with no gene match: 10. The CDR3 has 14 amino acids. Germline V gene data show CDR1 as ENHRY and CDR2 as SYGVKD.

V and J are TRBV3-1 and TRBJ1-3; D uncertain. Trimming removed 1 base at V and 2 bases at J, with 9 bases between. The CDR3 has 15 residues. Germline CDR1 is LGHDT and CDR2 is YNNKEL (reference sequence). The CDR3 region is CASSQASVPGNTIYF. The CDR3 nucleotides are TGTGCCAGCAGCCAAGCGAGCGTACCTGGAAACACCATATATTTT. The whole variable domain, remainder taken from reference TRBV3-1 and TRBJ1-3, is DTAVSQTPKYLVTQMGNDKSIKCEQNLGHDTMYWYKQDSKKFLKIMFSYNNKELIINETVPNRFSPKSPDKAHLNLHINSLELGDSAVYFCASSQASVPGNTIYFGEGSWLTVV.

The V gene is TRBV9, the J gene TRBJ1-2; unclear D gene. Trimming left V 4 bases short and J 8 bases short, with 12 bases between. CDR3 length: 12 residues. The V gene's germline CDR1 is SGDLS and CDR2 YYNGEE. In DNA form, the CDR3 reads TGTGCCAGCAGCCCGTACGACCGCGGCTACACCTTC. Its translation: CASSPYDRGYTF.

The CDR3 nucleotides are TGCGCCAGCAGCTTCCTAGCGGGGGGGCATGGCGAGCAGTACTTC. Its protein is CASSFLAGGHGEQYF. This chain links TRBV4-1 with TRBJ2-7; 12 nucleotides match TRBD2. This CDR3 is 15 amino acids long. The germline V gene encodes CDR1 MGHRA and CDR2 YSYEKL. With V trimmed by 5 bases and J by 6 bases, 8 bases remained unmatched.

V usage is TRBV5-1 and J usage is TRBJ1-2; the D gene is possibly TRBD1 (6 bases). CDR1 SGHRS and CDR2 YFSETQ come from the germline V gene. Trimming shortened V by 1 base and J by 6 bases, and 16 bases separated the two germline ends. This CDR3 comprises 15 residues. CDR3 protein: CASSLWPGQFDGYTF. Written as DNA, the CDR3 is TGCGCCAGCAGCTTGTGGCCCGGACAGTTCGATGGCTACACCTTC.

The table lists this clonotype with a few counts. The genes are TRBV7-9 and TRBJ1-1, with D unclear. Germline V lookup: CDR1 SEHNR, CDR2 FQNEAQ (reference sequence). The CDR3 has 12 amino acids. V lost 2 bases, J lost 5 bases, and 6 bases lay in between. CDR3 in DNA: TGTGCCAGCAGCTTATGGAATACTGAAGCTTTCTTT. The encoded protein is CASSLWNTEAFF.